The rows below give T cell receptor beta chains drawn from one sample of a study of T cells in Graves' hyperthyroidism and ophthalmopathy. TCRdb passed the multiplex PCR reads through MiXCR, listing each CDR3 protein once. In the table there are 300,000 to 500,000 distinct CDR3 sequences, over 11% of which are singletons. The sequencing input was blood. The receptors here all came from a man aged 45-65 years with Graves' ophthalmopathy. The CDR3 runs from the conserved cysteine through the conserved F or W. Fields, in order: CDR3 DNA, CDR3 protein, D gene, J gene, V gene, clone size. D genes are given only for firm matches. Some rows have no size entry. The others give once, few or many, or a class for an expanded clone.

DNA: TGCAGTGCTAGACCCACAGGGTTCAATGAGCAGTTCTTC; CDR3: CSARPTGFNEQFF; D: -; J: TRBJ2-1; V: TRBV20-1; size: few
DNA: TGTGCCTGGTCGTATTCCGGGACACTTAGAACCATATATTTT; CDR3: CAWSYSGTLRTIYF; D: -; J: TRBJ1-3; V: TRBV30; size: many
DNA: TGCAGTGCTAGATTTGCGGGAGGATCGTTGGATGAGCAGTTCTTC; CDR3: CSARFAGGSLDEQFF; D: TRBD2; J: TRBJ2-1; V: TRBV20-1; size: many
DNA: TGTGCCAGTAGCCCCCGACAGAGCAATCAGCCCCAGCATTTT; CDR3: CASSPRQSNQPQHF; D: -; J: TRBJ1-5; V: TRBV19; size: few
DNA: TGTGCCAGCAGTGTTGACGGGAGGACCCACGAGCAGTACTTC; CDR3: CASSVDGRTHEQYF; D: TRBD2; J: TRBJ2-7; V: TRBV2; size: many
DNA: TGCAGCGTTGAAGTACAGTCCTACAATGAGCAGTTCTTC; CDR3: CSVEVQSYNEQFF; D: -; J: TRBJ2-1; V: TRBV29-1; size: -
DNA: TGTGCCAGCAGCTCTTCTCCGGGACTAGCGGGAGTAGTCAATGAGCAGTTCTTC; CDR3: CASSSSPGLAGVVNEQFF; D: TRBD2; J: TRBJ2-1; V: TRBV5-4; size: -
DNA: TGTGCCAGCAGGTTACACGCCGAGAGCTCCTACGAGCAGTACTTC; CDR3: CASRLHAESSYEQYF; D: -; J: TRBJ2-7; V: TRBV7-2; size: -
DNA: TGTGCCAGCAGTCCGGGACTAGCGGGGATCTACGAGCAGTACTTC; CDR3: CASSPGLAGIYEQYF; D: TRBD2; J: TRBJ2-7; V: TRBV12-3/TRBV12-4; size: many
DNA: TGCGCCAGCAGCCGGACAGGGAGCACCGGGGAGCTGTTTTTT; CDR3: CASSRTGSTGELFF; D: TRBD1; J: TRBJ2-2; V: TRBV5-1; size: -
DNA: TGTGCCAGCTCGCCGCCCTACAATGAGCAGTTCTTC; CDR3: CASSPPYNEQFF; D: -; J: TRBJ2-1; V: TRBV18; size: many
DNA: TGTGCCAGCAGCCTTCGCCTACAGGGAAACGACGCTACCTACGAGCAGTACTTC; CDR3: CASSLRLQGNDATYEQYF; D: -; J: TRBJ2-7; V: TRBV3-1; size: many
DNA: TGCAGTGCCACCACCCCTAGCGGCACAGATACGCAGTATTTT; CDR3: CSATTPSGTDTQYF; D: -; J: TRBJ2-3; V: TRBV20-1; size: -
DNA: TGTGCCAGCAGTGGGACAGGAGCCATTTACAATGAGCAGTTCTTC; CDR3: CASSGTGAIYNEQFF; D: TRBD1; J: TRBJ2-1; V: TRBV12-3/TRBV12-4; size: -
DNA: TGCAGCGTTACAGGGGGGGGTGGGGCCAACGTCCTGACTTTC; CDR3: CSVTGGGGANVLTF; D: -; J: TRBJ2-6; V: TRBV29-1; size: -
DNA: TGTGCTAGCAGCTGGGGGGCGGGAGAGGGTTACAATGAGCAGTTCTTC; CDR3: CASSWGAGEGYNEQFF; D: -; J: TRBJ2-1; V: TRBV7-7; size: many
DNA: TGTGCCAGCAGTCCCCCCACCCAGACACTAGCGGGAGGGCCGTATGAGCAGTTCTTC; CDR3: CASSPPTQTLAGGPYEQFF; D: TRBD2; J: TRBJ2-1; V: TRBV28; size: many
DNA: TGTGCCAGCAGCCTACTAGCGACTAGCACAGATACGCAGTATTTT; CDR3: CASSLLATSTDTQYF; D: TRBD2; J: TRBJ2-3; V: TRBV6-1; size: many
DNA: TGTGCCAGCAGGGGAGACAATGAGCAGTTCTTC; CDR3: CASRGDNEQFF; D: -; J: TRBJ2-1; V: TRBV4-2; size: many
DNA: TGTGCCAGCAGTTTTAACGTTGGCGGGAAACAAGAGACCCAGTACTTC; CDR3: CASSFNVGGKQETQYF; D: -; J: TRBJ2-5; V: TRBV28; size: many
DNA: TGCAGCGCTGCGGCGGAGACAGATACGCAGTATTTT; CDR3: CSAAAETDTQYF; D: -; J: TRBJ2-3; V: TRBV29-1; size: -
DNA: TGTGCCAGCAGCTTATTTGACACCGGGGAGCTGTTTTTT; CDR3: CASSLFDTGELFF; D: -; J: TRBJ2-2; V: TRBV7-9; size: -
DNA: TGTGCTGTTGGCGGGACTAACTATGGCTACACCTTC; CDR3: CAVGGTNYGYTF; D: -; J: TRBJ1-2; V: TRBV6-1; size: many
DNA: TGTGCCAGCAGTGAACGGGGGTCGGCCTATGGCTACACCTTC; CDR3: CASSERGSAYGYTF; D: -; J: TRBJ1-2; V: TRBV6-1; size: many
DNA: TGTGCCAGCAGCCGCGAATGGTCGCGGGTCGGCGAGCAGTTCTTC; CDR3: CASSREWSRVGEQFF; D: -; J: TRBJ2-1; V: TRBV7-9; size: many
DNA: TGTGCCAGCAGCCCAAGCCGGACCAGCACAGATACGCAGTATTTT; CDR3: CASSPSRTSTDTQYF; D: -; J: TRBJ2-3; V: TRBV11-2; size: -
DNA: TGTGCCAGCAGTCCCGAGAACAGGGGGCCCGGGGAGCTGTTTTTT; CDR3: CASSPENRGPGELFF; D: TRBD1; J: TRBJ2-2; V: TRBV28; size: many
DNA: TGTGCCAGTAGATCCCCGGGGGGCATCAACACTGAAGCTTTCTTT; CDR3: CASRSPGGINTEAFF; D: -; J: TRBJ1-1; V: TRBV19; size: few
DNA: TGCAGCGTTAATCAGGGCGGGCGGGAAGCTTTCTTT; CDR3: CSVNQGGREAFF; D: -; J: TRBJ1-1; V: TRBV29-1; size: many
DNA: TGCGCCAGCGGTGCCGGGCCGACGACGGAGCAGTACTTC; CDR3: CASGAGPTTEQYF; D: -; J: TRBJ2-7; V: TRBV4-1; size: many
DNA: TGTGCCAGCAGTTTAGCACCGGGCTCTGGAAACACCATATATTTT; CDR3: CASSLAPGSGNTIYF; D: -; J: TRBJ1-3; V: TRBV28; size: -
DNA: TGTGCCAGCAGTTTACCCCGGGACAGGCCCCTCAATGAGCAGTTCTTC; CDR3: CASSLPRDRPLNEQFF; D: TRBD1; J: TRBJ2-1; V: TRBV28; size: many
DNA: TGCAGTGCCACCAGCGGGGGGGATACGCAGTATTTT; CDR3: CSATSGGDTQYF; D: TRBD2; J: TRBJ2-3; V: TRBV20-1; size: many
DNA: TGTGCCTGGAGTGTTGAGCGGGGCACAGATACGCAGTATTTT; CDR3: CAWSVERGTDTQYF; D: -; J: TRBJ2-3; V: TRBV30; size: many
DNA: TGTGCCAGCAAGCGGGACCCAACATACGAGCAGTACTTC; CDR3: CASKRDPTYEQYF; D: TRBD2; J: TRBJ2-7; V: TRBV2; size: -
DNA: TGCGCCAGCAGCTCTGGCCTGGGGGACAACTACGAGCAGTACTTC; CDR3: CASSSGLGDNYEQYF; D: -; J: TRBJ2-7; V: TRBV5-1; size: many
DNA: TGTGCCAGCAGCCGGCCGGACGGCGAGCAGTACTTC; CDR3: CASSRPDGEQYF; D: -; J: TRBJ2-7; V: TRBV5-5; size: -
DNA: TGTGCCTGCCAACTCGGGACAGTGAACACCGGGGAGCTGTTTTTT; CDR3: CACQLGTVNTGELFF; D: TRBD1; J: TRBJ2-2; V: TRBV28; size: few
DNA: TGCGCCAGCAGCTTGGAAGTCGGCGCCGAGCAGTACTTC; CDR3: CASSLEVGAEQYF; D: -; J: TRBJ2-7; V: TRBV5-1; size: many
DNA: TGTGCCAGTAGTATAGATAGAGCGGGGGCGAACACCGGGGAGCTGTTTTTT; CDR3: CASSIDRAGANTGELFF; D: TRBD2; J: TRBJ2-2; V: TRBV19; size: -
DNA: TGTGCCACCACCGAGGAGGGGGGGGCCAATCAGCCCCAGCATTTT; CDR3: CATTEEGGANQPQHF; D: -; J: TRBJ1-5; V: TRBV19; size: many
DNA: TGCGCCAGCAGCTTGGTCGGGACAGACACAGATACGCAGTATTTT; CDR3: CASSLVGTDTDTQYF; D: TRBD1; J: TRBJ2-3; V: TRBV5-1; size: many
DNA: TGCGCCAGCAGCTTGGAGCTTCGGGGCCTGGGTTCTTCGGGAAACACCATATATTTT; CDR3: CASSLELRGLGSSGNTIYF; D: -; J: TRBJ1-3; V: TRBV5-1; size: few
DNA: TGTGCCAGCAGCCAAGATTCTTTAAGTACAGCCGGTGGCTACACCTTC; CDR3: CASSQDSLSTAGGYTF; D: -; J: TRBJ1-2; V: TRBV3-1; size: few
DNA: TGTGCCAGCAGCTTAGTCGGTAGCGGGAGAACAGATACGCAGTATTTT; CDR3: CASSLVGSGRTDTQYF; D: TRBD2; J: TRBJ2-3; V: TRBV7-9; size: few